This T cell receptor (beta chain) came from a study of blood T cell repertoires in COVID-19. In this sample, this clone turned up a few times. The CDR3 totals 14 residues. Trimming stripped 1 base from V and 6 bases from J, with 12 bases between. Per germline, CDR1 SEHNR and CDR2 FQNEAQ (reference sequence). Profiling relied on immunoSEQ multiplex PCR, and the TCRdb table lists in-frame clones only, not all of them. The sample carries hundreds of thousands of clones, approximately 83% recorded once. The cohort comprised adults aged about 18 to 89 years residing in approximately 22 US areas. Each exposed participant met a COVID-19 case in the 2 weeks preceding study entry.

The material sequenced was PBMCs or T cells enriched from blood (not recorded which). The chain couples TRBV7-9 to TRBJ1-2; tentatively, D is TRBD1 (6 bases). The TCR was taken from a woman between 40 and 50 years old who had been exposed to COVID-19. As DNA, the CDR3 is TGTGCCAGCAGCTTAGGAGGGCAGGGGAATGGCTACACCTTC. Residues: CASSLGGQGNGYTF.